Listed below are T cell receptor beta chains from one sample, sequenced in a study of blood T cells in healthy people across ages. TCRdb re-called the 5' RACE reads through MiXCR, storing one row per CDR3 protein. Of some 1.8 million distinct CDR3 sequences listed, 39% were seen once; the top ten hold 23%. Specimen: blood. The receptors were sampled from a human donor in good health. Each CDR3 is given without its conserved first and last residue. Expanded clones are given a class, and other clones once, few, many or no size at all.

v_call clone_size cdr3_aa
TRBV5-1 - ASSPEGDLYGYT
TRBV9 - ASSVATRAERYGYT
TRBV5-5 few ASSLSGFSLTNYGYT
TRBV7-9 once ASSLSSGGFTDTQY
TRBV7-9 - ASSSPGIREQF
TRBV6-6 - AVKRGWNEQF
TRBV7-3 - ASSLGMSTDTQY
TRBV6-6 - ASLGETGVYGYT
TRBV10-3 - AISSIPTGPDTDTQY
TRBV14 - ASSQLRVGGYT
TRBV24-1 - ATSDLAEAF
TRBV9 few ASSAEQDPQPQH
TRBV28 - ASSTQPAYNEQF
TRBV7-9 few ASGYSQSSSPLH
TRBV29-1 - SVSSRGAEAF
TRBV7-9 - ASSPRTGEGGYEQY
TRBV20-1 few SARESRNLGEQY
TRBV15 - ATNPGTGLRDTQY
TRBV3-1 few ASSQDFRGLRNEQF
TRBV12-3/TRBV12-4 - ASSRAVSLDQPQH
TRBV15 - ATSGGTLGSDTQY
TRBV10-3 - AISEGWGAAYNEQF
TRBV20-1 - GARGAGRDFGYT
TRBV20-1 - SARDLATGGAGGGNYGYT
TRBV2 few ASSESGGAKEKLF
TRBV21-1 few ASSNPAFRDLEAGANVLT
TRBV21-1 - ASSKYRPKTSPLH
TRBV7-2 - ASSLLRCEQY
TRBV13 few ASSLASPTEETQY
TRBV7-9 few ASRDGTGNGYT
TRBV14 - ASSRSGTGFYEQY
TRBV29-1 few SVVVDSNQPQH
TRBV9 - ASGVGSRAAYEQY
TRBV4-2 - ASSLEPGQSYNEQF
TRBV15 many ATSRDEKRGQF
TRBV5-4 few ASSEERGGVYEQY
TRBV9 - ASNVGEGEQF
TRBV7-9 once ASSLGHGAVQPQH
TRBV10-3 - AISESRGNTIY
TRBV9 - ASSERVDGNYGYT
TRBV7-6 - ASSHSTGQHEQY
TRBV20-1 - SAGGQGMAGYT
TRBV10-3 few AISPGSGQETQY
TRBV7-6 - ASSLDLINEQF
TRBV29-1 - SVVGFTEAF
TRBV10-3 - AIASGWRETQF
TRBV7-2 few ASSTTLGGNEQY
TRBV4-3 - ACSQTDRRGYT
TRBV20-1 - SARNLDGAEKLF
TRBV4-3 - ASSHHRGGRNNYGYT
TRBV6-6 - ASSYRDFWNSPLH
TRBV20-1 - SARDWEESLRNEQF
TRBV4-3 - ASSQSPSGGAIETQY
TRBV6-1 - ASSESYDGAYEQY
TRBV13 - ASSSLDTNEAF
TRBV25-1 - ASSEYFGHGYT
TRBV18 - ASSPGQAEGYT
TRBV2 - ASSPSGRPNTQY
TRBV28 - ASRQLILQGLGYGYT
TRBV28 few ASSLVGQGAGEQY